This TCR beta chain was documented in a study of T cells in Graves' hyperthyroidism and ophthalmopathy. This clonotype has a count of ten or more. Its specificity is not known. The CDR3 is made up of 15 amino acids. CDR1 SGHDN and CDR2 FVKESK come from the germline V gene. The V segment lost 2 bases and the J segment 8 bases; nucleotides outside the gene matches: 6. General observations from the study: The model foresaw ophthalmopathy a median around 6 months prior to onset.

Template material for amplifying TCR beta CDR3 regions consisted of RNA transcripts. First-round RT-PCR targeting the TCR CDR3 was performed with the HTBI primer set. MiXCR, applied by TCRdb to the multiplex PCR reads, yields one record per CDR3 protein. The data show about 610,000 distinct CDR3 sequences, 16% seen once. Sequencing was performed on blood. The receptor was derived from a woman aged 40 to 49 with Graves' ophthalmopathy. The chain has TRBV14 and TRBJ2-7; 13 bases align to TRBD2. CDR3 loop: CASSQFRTSGGQQYF. The DNA for the CDR3 is TGTGCCAGCAGCCAATTTCGGACTAGCGGGGGTCAGCAGTACTTC.